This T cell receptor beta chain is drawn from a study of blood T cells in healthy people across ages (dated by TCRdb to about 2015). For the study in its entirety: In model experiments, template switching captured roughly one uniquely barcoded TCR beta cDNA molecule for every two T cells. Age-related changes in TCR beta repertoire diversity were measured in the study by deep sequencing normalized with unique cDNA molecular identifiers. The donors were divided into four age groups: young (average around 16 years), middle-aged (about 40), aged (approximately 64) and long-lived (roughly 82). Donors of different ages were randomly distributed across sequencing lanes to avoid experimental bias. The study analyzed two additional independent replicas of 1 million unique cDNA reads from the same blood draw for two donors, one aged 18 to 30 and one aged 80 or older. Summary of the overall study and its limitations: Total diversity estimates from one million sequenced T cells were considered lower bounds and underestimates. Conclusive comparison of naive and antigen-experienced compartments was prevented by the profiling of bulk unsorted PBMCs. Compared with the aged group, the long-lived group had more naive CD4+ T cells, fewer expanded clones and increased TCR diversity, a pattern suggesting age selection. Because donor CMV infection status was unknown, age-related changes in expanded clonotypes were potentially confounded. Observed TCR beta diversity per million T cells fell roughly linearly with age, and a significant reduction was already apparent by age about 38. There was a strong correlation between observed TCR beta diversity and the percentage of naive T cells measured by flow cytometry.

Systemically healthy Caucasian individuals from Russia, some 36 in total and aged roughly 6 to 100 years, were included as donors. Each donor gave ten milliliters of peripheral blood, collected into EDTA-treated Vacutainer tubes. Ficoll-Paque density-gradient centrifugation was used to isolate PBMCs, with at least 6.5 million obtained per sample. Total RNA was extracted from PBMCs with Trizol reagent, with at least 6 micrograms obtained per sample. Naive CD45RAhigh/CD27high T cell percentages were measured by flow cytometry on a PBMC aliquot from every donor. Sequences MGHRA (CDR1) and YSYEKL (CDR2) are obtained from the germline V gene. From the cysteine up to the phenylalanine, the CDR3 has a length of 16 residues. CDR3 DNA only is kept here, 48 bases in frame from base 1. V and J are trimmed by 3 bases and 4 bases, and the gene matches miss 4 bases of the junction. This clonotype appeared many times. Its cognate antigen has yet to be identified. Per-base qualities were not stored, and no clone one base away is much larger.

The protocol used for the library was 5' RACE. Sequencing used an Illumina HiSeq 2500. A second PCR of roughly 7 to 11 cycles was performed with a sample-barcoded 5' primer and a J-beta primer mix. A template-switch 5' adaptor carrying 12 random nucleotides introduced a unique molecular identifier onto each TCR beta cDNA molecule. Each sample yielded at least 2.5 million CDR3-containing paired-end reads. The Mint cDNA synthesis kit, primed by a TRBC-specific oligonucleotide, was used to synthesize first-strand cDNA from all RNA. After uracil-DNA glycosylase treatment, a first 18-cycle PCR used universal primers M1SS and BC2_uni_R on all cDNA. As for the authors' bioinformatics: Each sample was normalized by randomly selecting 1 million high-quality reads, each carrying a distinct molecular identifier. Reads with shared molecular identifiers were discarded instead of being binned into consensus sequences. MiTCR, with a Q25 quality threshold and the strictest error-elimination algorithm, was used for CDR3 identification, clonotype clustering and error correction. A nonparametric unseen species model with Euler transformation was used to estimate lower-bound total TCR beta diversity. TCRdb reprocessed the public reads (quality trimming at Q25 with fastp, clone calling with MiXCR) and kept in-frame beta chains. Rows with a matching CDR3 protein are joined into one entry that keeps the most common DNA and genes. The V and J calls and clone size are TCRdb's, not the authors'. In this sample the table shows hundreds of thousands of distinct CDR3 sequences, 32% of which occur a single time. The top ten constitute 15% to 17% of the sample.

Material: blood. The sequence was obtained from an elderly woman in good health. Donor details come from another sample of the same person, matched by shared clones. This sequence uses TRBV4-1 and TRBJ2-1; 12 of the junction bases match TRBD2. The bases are TGCGCCAGCAGCCAGAGTCTAGCGGGGGGGTACAATGAGCAGTTCTTC. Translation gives CASSQSLAGGYNEQFF.